The rows below give T cell receptor beta chains drawn from one sample of a study of blood T cell repertoires in COVID-19. The assay was immunoSEQ multiplex PCR, and TCRdb's table has in-frame clones only and misses some. The sample contains about 180,000 clones, 88% of which appear only once. Sequencing used PBMCs or T cells enriched from blood (not recorded which). The receptors were sampled from a woman under 30 who had recovered from COVID-19. CDR3s leave out the opening cysteine and the closing phenylalanine or tryptophan. Each record gives: clone size, V gene, CDR3 protein. Expanded clones are given a class, and other clones once, few, many or no size at all.

clone size: NA
V gene: TRBV14
CDR3 protein: ASSQLLSEAF

clone size: NA
V gene: TRBV2
CDR3 protein: ASSELGTPQNTGELF

clone size: few
V gene: TRBV30
CDR3 protein: AWSVLRGWSGNTIY

clone size: NA
V gene: TRBV7-9
CDR3 protein: ASSLGRVWTYEQY

clone size: NA
V gene: TRBV5-1
CDR3 protein: ASSPRDVETQY

clone size: NA
V gene: TRBV21-1
CDR3 protein: ASSKRTPIGEKLF

clone size: NA
V gene: TRBV28
CDR3 protein: ASSSNAPRDRAYNEQF

clone size: NA
V gene: TRBV7-8
CDR3 protein: ASRTEGNTEAF

clone size: NA
V gene: TRBV6-2/TRBV6-3
CDR3 protein: ASSTRDRGTEKLF

clone size: few
V gene: TRBV4-2
CDR3 protein: ASSQAGLVLAGELF

clone size: NA
V gene: TRBV4-1
CDR3 protein: ASSQDGLAGRTDTQY

clone size: NA
V gene: TRBV16
CDR3 protein: ASSDRVSEQF

clone size: NA
V gene: TRBV25-1
CDR3 protein: ASSEWGEGDSNYGYT

clone size: NA
V gene: TRBV29-1
CDR3 protein: SVIRTGVNYGYT

clone size: NA
V gene: TRBV2
CDR3 protein: ASRKEGTAGTEAF

clone size: few
V gene: TRBV11-2
CDR3 protein: ASSLVAGVKDTQY

clone size: NA
V gene: TRBV6-5
CDR3 protein: ASTWDRGGEQY

clone size: NA
V gene: TRBV27
CDR3 protein: ASSLSGQGGTGELF

clone size: once
V gene: TRBV21-1
CDR3 protein: ADTYEQY

clone size: NA
V gene: TRBV5-8
CDR3 protein: ASSPGRSPNTGELF

clone size: NA
V gene: TRBV2
CDR3 protein: ASSPLTNWDT

clone size: NA
V gene: TRBV5-1
CDR3 protein: ASSKRVGSETGELF

clone size: NA
V gene: TRBV9
CDR3 protein: ASSVGGGPYEQY

clone size: NA
V gene: TRBV10-3
CDR3 protein: AISAGQGVSYNSPLH

clone size: NA
V gene: TRBV19
CDR3 protein: ASKIGQTNTEAF